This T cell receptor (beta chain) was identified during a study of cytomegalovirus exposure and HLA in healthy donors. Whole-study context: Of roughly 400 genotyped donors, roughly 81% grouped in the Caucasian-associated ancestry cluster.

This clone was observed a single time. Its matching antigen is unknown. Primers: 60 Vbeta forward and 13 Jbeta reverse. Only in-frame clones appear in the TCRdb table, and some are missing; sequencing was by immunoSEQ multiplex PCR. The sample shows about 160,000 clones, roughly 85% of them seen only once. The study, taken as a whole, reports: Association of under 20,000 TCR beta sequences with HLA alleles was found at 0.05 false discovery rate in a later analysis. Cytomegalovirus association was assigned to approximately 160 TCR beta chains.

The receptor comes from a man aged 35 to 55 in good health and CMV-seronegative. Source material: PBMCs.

CDR3 amino acids: CASSPKGPTTDTQYF. The CDR3, as DNA: TGTGCCAGCTCACCGAAGGGGCCCACCACAGATACGCAGTATTTT. The V gene is TRBV18, the J gene TRBJ2-3; a weak D match, TRBD1 (5 bases). The V end was cut by 3 bases, the J end by 2 bases, with 12 bases between. The CDR3 runs to 15 residues. The germline gives CDR1 KGHSH, CDR2 LQKENI.